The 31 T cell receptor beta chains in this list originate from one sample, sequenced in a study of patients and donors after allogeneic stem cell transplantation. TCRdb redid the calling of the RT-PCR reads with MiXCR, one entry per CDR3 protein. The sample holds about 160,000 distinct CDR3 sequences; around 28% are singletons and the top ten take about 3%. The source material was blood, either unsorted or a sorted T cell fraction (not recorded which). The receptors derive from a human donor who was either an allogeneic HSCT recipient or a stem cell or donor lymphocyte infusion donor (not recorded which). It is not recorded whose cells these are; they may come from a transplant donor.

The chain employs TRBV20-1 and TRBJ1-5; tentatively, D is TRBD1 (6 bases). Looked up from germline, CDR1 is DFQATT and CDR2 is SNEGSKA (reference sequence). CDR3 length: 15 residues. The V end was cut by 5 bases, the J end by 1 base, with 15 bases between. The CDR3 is CSAGGGGYSNQPQHF. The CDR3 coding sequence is TGCAGTGCTGGAGGAGGGGGATACAGCAATCAGCCCCAGCATTTT.

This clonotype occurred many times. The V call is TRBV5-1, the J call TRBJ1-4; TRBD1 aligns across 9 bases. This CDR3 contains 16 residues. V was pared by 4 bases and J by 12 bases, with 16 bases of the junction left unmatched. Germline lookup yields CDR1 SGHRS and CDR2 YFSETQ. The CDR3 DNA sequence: TGCGCCAGCAGCCCGGACGTAGGACAGGGGACAGAAGAACTGTTTTTT. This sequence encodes CASSPDVGQGTEELFF.

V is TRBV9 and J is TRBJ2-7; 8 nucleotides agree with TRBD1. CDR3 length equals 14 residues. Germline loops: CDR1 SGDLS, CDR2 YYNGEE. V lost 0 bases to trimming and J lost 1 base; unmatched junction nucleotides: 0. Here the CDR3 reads CASSVGDRSYEQYF. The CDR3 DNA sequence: TGTGCCAGCAGCGTAGGGGACAGGTCCTACGAGCAGTACTTC.

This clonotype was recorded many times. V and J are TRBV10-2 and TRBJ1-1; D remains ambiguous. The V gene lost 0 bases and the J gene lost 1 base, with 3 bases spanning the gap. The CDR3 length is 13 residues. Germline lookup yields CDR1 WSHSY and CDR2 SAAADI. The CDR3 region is CASSESRNTEAFF. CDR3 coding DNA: TGCGCCAGCAGTGAGTCAAGGAACACTGAAGCTTTCTTT.

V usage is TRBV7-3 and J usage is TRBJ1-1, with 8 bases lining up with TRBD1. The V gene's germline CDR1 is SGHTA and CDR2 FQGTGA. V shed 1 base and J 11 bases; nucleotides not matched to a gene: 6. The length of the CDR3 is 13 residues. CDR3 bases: TGTGCCAGCAGCTTAATAGTGACAGGGGAGGCTTTCTTT. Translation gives CASSLIVTGEAFF.

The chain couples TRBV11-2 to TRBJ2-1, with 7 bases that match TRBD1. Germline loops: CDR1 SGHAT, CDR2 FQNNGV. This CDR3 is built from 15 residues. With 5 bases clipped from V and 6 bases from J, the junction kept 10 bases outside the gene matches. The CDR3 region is CASSPHRGVSNEQFF. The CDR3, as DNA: TGTGCCAGCAGCCCACACAGGGGTGTGAGCAATGAGCAGTTCTTC.

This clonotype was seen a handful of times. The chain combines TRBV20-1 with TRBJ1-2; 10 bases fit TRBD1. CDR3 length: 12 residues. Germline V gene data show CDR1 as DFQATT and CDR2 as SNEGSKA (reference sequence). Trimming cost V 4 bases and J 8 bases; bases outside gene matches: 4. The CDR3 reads CSAIGTGDGYTF. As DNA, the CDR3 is TGCAGTGCTATCGGGACAGGGGACGGCTACACCTTC.

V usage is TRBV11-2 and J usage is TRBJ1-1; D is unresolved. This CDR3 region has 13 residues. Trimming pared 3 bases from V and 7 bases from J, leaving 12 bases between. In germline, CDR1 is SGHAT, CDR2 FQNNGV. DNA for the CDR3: TGTGCCAGCAGCTTTACCTTGGACGGTGAAGCTTTCTTT. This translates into CASSFTLDGEAFF.

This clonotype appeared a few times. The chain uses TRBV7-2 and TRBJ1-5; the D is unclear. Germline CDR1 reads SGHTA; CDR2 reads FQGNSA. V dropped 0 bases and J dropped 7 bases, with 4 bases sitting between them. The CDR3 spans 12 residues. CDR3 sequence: CASSLAGQPQHF. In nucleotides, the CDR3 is TGTGCCAGCAGCTTAGCGGGCCAGCCCCAGCATTTT.

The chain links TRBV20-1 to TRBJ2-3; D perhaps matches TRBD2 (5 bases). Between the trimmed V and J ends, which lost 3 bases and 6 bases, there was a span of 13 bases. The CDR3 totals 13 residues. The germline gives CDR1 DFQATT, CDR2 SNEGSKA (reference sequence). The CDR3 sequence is CSASHNGGDTQYF. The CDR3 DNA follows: TGCAGTGCTAGTCACAACGGCGGGGATACGCAGTATTTT.

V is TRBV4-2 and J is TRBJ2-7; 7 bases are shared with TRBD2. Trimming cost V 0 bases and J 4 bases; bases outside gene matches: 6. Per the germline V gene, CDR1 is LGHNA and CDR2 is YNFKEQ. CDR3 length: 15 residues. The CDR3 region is CASSQDSTGGYEQYF. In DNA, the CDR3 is TGTGCCAGCAGCCAAGACTCGACGGGAGGTTACGAGCAGTACTTC.

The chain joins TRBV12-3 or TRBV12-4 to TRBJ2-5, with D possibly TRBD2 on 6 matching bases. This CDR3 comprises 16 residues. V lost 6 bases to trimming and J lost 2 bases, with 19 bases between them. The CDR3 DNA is TGTGCCAGCAGCTTCGGGGGTTTAGGGTCGCAAGAGACCCAGTACTTC. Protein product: CASSFGGLGSQETQYF.

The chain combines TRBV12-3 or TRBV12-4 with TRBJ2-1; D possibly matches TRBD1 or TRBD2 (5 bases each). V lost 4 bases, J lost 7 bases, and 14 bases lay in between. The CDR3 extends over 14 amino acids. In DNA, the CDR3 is TGTGCCAGCAGTTCCCCTCCGGGGCTGAATGAGCAGTTCTTC. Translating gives CASSSPPGLNEQFF.

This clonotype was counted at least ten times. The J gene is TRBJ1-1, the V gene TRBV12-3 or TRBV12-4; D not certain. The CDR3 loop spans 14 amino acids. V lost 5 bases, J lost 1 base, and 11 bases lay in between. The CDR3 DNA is TGTGCCAGCAGTGGCGGTTTGCCGAACACTGAAGCTTTCTTT. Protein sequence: CASSGGLPNTEAFF.

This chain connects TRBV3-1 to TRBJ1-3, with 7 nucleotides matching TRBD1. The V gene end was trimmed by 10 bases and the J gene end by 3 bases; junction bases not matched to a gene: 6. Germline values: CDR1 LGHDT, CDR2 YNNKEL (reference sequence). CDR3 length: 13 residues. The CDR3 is CATSGGSGNTIYF. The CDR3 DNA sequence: TGTGCCACCTCAGGGGGGAGTGGAAACACCATATATTTT.

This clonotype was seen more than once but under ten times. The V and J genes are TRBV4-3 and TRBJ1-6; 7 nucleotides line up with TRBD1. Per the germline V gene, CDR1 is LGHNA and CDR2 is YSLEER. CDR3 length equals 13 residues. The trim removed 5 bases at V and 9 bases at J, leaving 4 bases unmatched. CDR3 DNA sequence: TGCGCCAGCAGCACAGGGGTGGTTTCACCCCTCCACTTT. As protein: CASSTGVVSPLHF.

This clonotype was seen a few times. The CDR3 loop reads CSVRGGRSEGTDTQYF. As DNA, the CDR3 is TGCAGCGTCCGAGGCGGGAGGTCCGAGGGCACAGATACGCAGTATTTT. The rearrangement uses TRBV29-1 and TRBJ2-3, with 8 bases lining up with TRBD2. CDR1 SQVTM and CDR2 ANQGSEA come from the germline V gene. V lost 6 bases, J lost 1 base, and 12 bases stayed unmatched. CDR3 length: 16 residues.

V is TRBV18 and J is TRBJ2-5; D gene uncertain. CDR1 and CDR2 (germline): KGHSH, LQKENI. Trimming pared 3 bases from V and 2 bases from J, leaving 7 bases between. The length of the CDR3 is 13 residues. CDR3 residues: CASSPTQQETQYF. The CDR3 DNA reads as TGTGCCAGCTCACCCACTCAGCAAGAGACCCAGTACTTC.

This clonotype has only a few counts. CDR3 loop: CASSHVLSSYNSPLHF. In DNA form, the CDR3 reads TGTGCCAGCAGCCACGTTCTAAGCTCCTATAATTCACCCCTCCACTTT. This sequence joins TRBV4-2 and TRBJ1-6; D remains ambiguous. In germline, CDR1 is LGHNA, CDR2 YNFKEQ. V was cut by 3 bases and J by 0 bases, with 9 bases left in between. The CDR3 runs to 16 residues.

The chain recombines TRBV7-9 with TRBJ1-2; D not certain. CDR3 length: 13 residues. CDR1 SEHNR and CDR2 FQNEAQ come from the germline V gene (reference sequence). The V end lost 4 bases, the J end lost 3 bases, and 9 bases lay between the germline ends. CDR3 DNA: TGTGCCAGCAGCTCCGGATGGGACTATGGCTACACCTTC. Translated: CASSSGWDYGYTF.

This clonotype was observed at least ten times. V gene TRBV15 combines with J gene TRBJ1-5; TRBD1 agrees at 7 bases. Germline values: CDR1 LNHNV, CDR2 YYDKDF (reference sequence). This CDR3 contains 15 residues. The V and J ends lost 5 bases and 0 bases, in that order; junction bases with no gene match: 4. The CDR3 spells CATSQGVNSNQPQHF. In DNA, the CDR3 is TGTGCCACCAGCCAGGGGGTGAATAGCAATCAGCCCCAGCATTTT.

The CDR3 loop is CASSVGSGGLYEQYF. DNA for the CDR3: TGTGCCAGCAGCGTCGGGTCGGGAGGACTCTACGAGCAGTACTTC. V is TRBV9 and J is TRBJ2-7; 7 bases fit TRBD2. Losses at the gene ends were 2 bases for V and 3 bases for J; bases not matched to a gene: 8. CDR1 is SGDLS, CDR2 YYNGEE, per germline. The CDR3 runs 15 residues. Drawing the rest from reference TRBV9 and TRBJ2-7, the complete variable domain is DSGVTQTPKHLITATGQRVTLRCSPRSGDLSVYWYQQSLDQGLQFLIQYYNGEERAKGNILERFSAQQFPDLHSELNLSSLELGDSALYFCASSVGSGGLYEQYFGPGTRLTVT.

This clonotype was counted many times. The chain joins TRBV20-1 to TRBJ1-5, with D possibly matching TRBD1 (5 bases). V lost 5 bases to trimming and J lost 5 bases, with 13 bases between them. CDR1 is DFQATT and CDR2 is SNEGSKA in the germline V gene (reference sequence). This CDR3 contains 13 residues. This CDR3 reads CSAVDSLYQPQHF. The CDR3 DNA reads TGCAGTGCTGTTGACAGCCTTTATCAGCCCCAGCATTTT.

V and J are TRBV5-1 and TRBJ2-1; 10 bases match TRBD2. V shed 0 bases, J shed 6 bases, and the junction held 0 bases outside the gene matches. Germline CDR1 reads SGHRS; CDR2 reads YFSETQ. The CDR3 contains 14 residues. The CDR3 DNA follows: TGCGCCAGCAGCTTGGTAGCGGGAGGCAATGAGCAGTTCTTC. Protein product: CASSLVAGGNEQFF.

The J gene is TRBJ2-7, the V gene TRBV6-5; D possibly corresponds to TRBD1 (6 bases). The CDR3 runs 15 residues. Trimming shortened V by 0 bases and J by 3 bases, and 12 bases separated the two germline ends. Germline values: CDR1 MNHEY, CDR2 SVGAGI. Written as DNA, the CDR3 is TGTGCCAGCAGTTACTCGAAAATAGGGGGCTACGAGCAGTACTTC. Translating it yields CASSYSKIGGYEQYF.

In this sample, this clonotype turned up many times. CDR3 amino acids: CASRKTGGGGNSPLHF. CDR3 sequence (DNA): TGTGCCAGCAGGAAGACAGGGGGCGGCGGTAATTCACCCCTCCACTTT. This chain connects TRBV12-3 or TRBV12-4 to TRBJ1-6; 10 bases line up with TRBD1. The CDR3 has 16 amino acids. Unmatched junction bases numbered 8, after V lost 6 bases and J lost 6 bases.

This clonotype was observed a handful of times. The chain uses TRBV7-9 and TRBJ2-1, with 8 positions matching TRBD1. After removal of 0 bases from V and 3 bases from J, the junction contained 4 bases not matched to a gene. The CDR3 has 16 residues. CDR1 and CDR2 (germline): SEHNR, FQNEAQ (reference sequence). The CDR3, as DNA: TGTGCCAGCAGCTTAGCCCCAGGGGGCTACTACAATGAGCAGTTCTTC. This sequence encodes CASSLAPGGYYNEQFF.

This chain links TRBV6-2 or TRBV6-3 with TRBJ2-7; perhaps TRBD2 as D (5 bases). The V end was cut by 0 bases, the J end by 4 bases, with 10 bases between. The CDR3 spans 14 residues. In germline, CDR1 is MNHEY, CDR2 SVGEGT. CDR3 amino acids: CASSYSGVWYEQYF. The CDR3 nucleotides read TGTGCCAGCAGTTACTCCGGGGTATGGTACGAGCAGTACTTC.

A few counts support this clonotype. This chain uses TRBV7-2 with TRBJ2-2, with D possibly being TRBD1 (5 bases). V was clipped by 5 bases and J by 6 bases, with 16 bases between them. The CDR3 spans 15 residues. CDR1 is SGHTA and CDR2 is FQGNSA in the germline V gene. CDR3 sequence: CASSPEALRAGELFF. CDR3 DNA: TGTGCCAGCAGCCCAGAGGCCCTCAGGGCCGGGGAGCTGTTTTTT.

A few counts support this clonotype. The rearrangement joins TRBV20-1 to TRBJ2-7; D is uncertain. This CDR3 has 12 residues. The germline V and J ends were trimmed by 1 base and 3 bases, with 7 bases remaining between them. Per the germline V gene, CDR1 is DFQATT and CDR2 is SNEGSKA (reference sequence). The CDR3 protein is CSARVNSYEQYF. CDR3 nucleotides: TGCAGTGCTAGAGTCAACAGCTACGAGCAGTACTTC.

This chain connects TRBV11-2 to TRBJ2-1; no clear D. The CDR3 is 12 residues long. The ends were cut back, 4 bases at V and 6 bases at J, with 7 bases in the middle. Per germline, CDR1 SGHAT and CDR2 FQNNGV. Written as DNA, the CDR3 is TGTGCCAGCAGCTACGTATCCAATGAGCAGTTCTTC. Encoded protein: CASSYVSNEQFF.